The 27 T cell receptor beta chains presented below share a single source sample, sequenced in a study of blood T cell repertoires in COVID-19. Only in-frame clones appear in the TCRdb table, and some are missing; sequencing was by immunoSEQ multiplex PCR. There are roughly 250,000 clones in the sample; roughly 80% occur only once, and 4.5% to 6% lies in the top ten. The specimen sequenced was peripheral blood. All receptors come from a woman of 80 years or more with active or convalescent COVID-19.

This clone was seen a handful of times. Other DNA variants within this sample encode the same CDR3. The rearrangement links TRBV5-6 to TRBJ1-2; D is perhaps TRBD1 (6 bases). V lost 3 bases to trimming and J lost 3 bases, with 9 bases between them. This CDR3 is built from 13 residues. Germline values: CDR1 SGHDT, CDR2 YYEEEE. CDR3 sequence reads: CASSSRTDYGYTF. DNA of the CDR3: TGTGCCAGCAGCTCACGGACAGACTATGGCTACACCTTC. The full variable domain, with the rest looked up from reference TRBV5-6 and TRBJ1-2, is DAGVTQSPTHLIKTRGQQVTLRCSPKSGHDTVSWYQQALGQGPQFIFQYYEEEERQRGNFPDRFSGHQFPNYSSELNVNALLLGDSALYLCASSSRTDYGYTFGSGTRLTVV.

About this clone: An end of the junction differs from the germline gene, which may be a read error. This chain uses TRBV7-9 with TRBJ1-2; D might be TRBD1 (6 bases). The CDR3 covers 13 residues. Germline CDR1 reads SEHNR; CDR2 reads FQNEAQ (reference sequence). As DNA, the CDR3 is TGTGCCAGCAGCTTTGGCACCTCCGGGACACGTCTGTTC. It codes for CASSFGTSGTRLF.

The CDR3 nucleotides are TGCGCCAGCAGCCCTCTTCAACGACAGGGGCTTCGGTATGGCTACACCTTC. Protein sequence: CASSPLQRQGLRYGYTF. The V and J genes are TRBV5-1 and TRBJ1-2; 8 bases match TRBD1. Germline CDR1 and CDR2: SGHRS and YFSETQ. J gave up 5 bases and V 4 bases, and 16 bases lay outside the gene matches. The CDR3 has 17 residues.

The chain's CDR3 is CASSAEFGGAGYGYTF. The CDR3 region has the DNA TGTGCCAGCAGTGCCGAGTTTGGAGGGGCGGGCTATGGCTACACCTTC. The gene calls are TRBV2 and TRBJ1-2; the D gene is possibly TRBD1 (5 bases). Germline V gene data show CDR1 as SNHLY and CDR2 as FYNNEI. Trimming cost V 4 bases and J 4 bases, with 19 bases left between them. The CDR3 is 16 residues long. The variable domain in full, with the rest retrieved from reference TRBV2 and TRBJ1-2, is EPEVTQTPSHQVTQMGQEVILRCVPISNHLYFYWYRQILGQKVEFLVSFYNNEISEKSEIFDDQFSVERPDGSNFTLKIRSTKLEDSAMYFCASSAEFGGAGYGYTFGSGTRLTVV.

The chain couples TRBV5-1 to TRBJ2-2; D perhaps matches TRBD1 (6 bases). Germline V gene data show CDR1 as SGHRS and CDR2 as YFSETQ. The length of the CDR3 is 15 residues. The ends were cut back, 4 bases at V and 6 bases at J, with 16 bases in the middle. CDR3 residues: CASSLNTGTAGELFF. The CDR3 DNA is TGCGCCAGCAGCCTGAATACAGGGACGGCCGGGGAGCTGTTTTTT.

The V gene is TRBV6-5, the J gene TRBJ2-3; D may be TRBD2 (6 bases). The CDR3 has 14 amino acids. The germline gives CDR1 MNHEY, CDR2 SVGAGI. The V gene lost 6 bases and the J gene lost 2 bases, with 12 bases spanning the gap. The CDR3 sequence is CASRGGGATDTQYF. The CDR3 DNA reads TGTGCCAGCAGGGGAGGTGGGGCCACAGATACGCAGTATTTT.

The chain links TRBV28 to TRBJ1-2, with D maybe TRBD1 (5 bases). The CDR3 is 14 amino acids. V was clipped by 6 bases and J by 6 bases, with 17 bases between them. Germline V gene sequence: CDR1 MDHEN, CDR2 SYDVKM. CDR3 sequence: CASSTSDRINGYTF. The CDR3 DNA sequence: TGTGCCAGCAGCACCTCAGACAGAATTAATGGCTACACCTTC.

The rearrangement joins TRBV10-2 to TRBJ2-7; 12 nucleotides agree with TRBD2. V lost 4 bases to trimming and J lost 4 bases; unmatched junction nucleotides: 5. This CDR3 has 15 residues. Germline V gene sequence: CDR1 WSHSY, CDR2 SAAADI. CDR3 sequence (DNA): TGCGCCAGCAGTGGGACTAGCGGGGAGATGTACGAGCAGTACTTC. This codes for CASSGTSGEMYEQYF.

The V call is TRBV5-1, the J call TRBJ2-1; 13 nucleotides line up with TRBD2. The V gene end was trimmed by 3 bases and the J gene end by 6 bases; junction bases not matched to a gene: 3. The CDR3 is 15 residues long. Looked up from germline, CDR1 is SGHRS and CDR2 is YFSETQ. The CDR3 nucleotides are TGCGCCAGCAGCTCCGGGACTAGCGGGATCAATGAGCAGTTCTTC. Encoded protein: CASSSGTSGINEQFF.

CDR3 loop: CASSPYRGNTEAFF. CDR3 nucleotides: TGTGCCAGCAGCCCCTACCGGGGGAACACTGAAGCTTTCTTT. This rearrangement joins TRBV7-9 to TRBJ1-1; no clear D. The CDR3 spans 14 residues. CDR1 is SEHNR, CDR2 FQNEAQ, per germline (reference sequence). V lost 5 bases to trimming and J lost 1 base, with 11 bases between them.

This clone was seen a single time. The chain couples TRBV10-3 to TRBJ2-1; 8 nucleotides align to TRBD2. This CDR3 is built from 18 residues. V shed 6 bases and J 5 bases; nucleotides not matched to a gene: 18. CDR1 ENHRY and CDR2 SYGVKD come from the germline V gene. The CDR3 nucleotides read TGTGCCATCAGAACCCCAGGGAGTAGACGGGAGGGCCACAATGAGCAGTTCTTC. Its translation is CAIRTPGSRREGHNEQFF.

The chain uses TRBV19 and TRBJ2-7; 7 bases line up with TRBD1. The CDR3 length is 14 residues. The V segment lost 3 bases and the J segment 0 bases; nucleotides outside the gene matches: 2. Germline V gene sequence: CDR1 LNHDA, CDR2 SQIVND (reference sequence). CDR3: CASSIRDSSYEQYF. The CDR3 DNA reads TGTGCCAGTAGTATCCGGGACAGCTCCTACGAGCAGTACTTC. Variable domain in full (rest from reference TRBV19 and TRBJ2-7): DGGITQSPKYLFRKEGQNVTLSCEQNLNHDAMYWYRQDPGQGLRLIYYSQIVNDFQKGDIAEGYSVSREKKESFPLTVTSAQKNPTAFYLCASSIRDSSYEQYFGPGTRLTVT.

The J gene is TRBJ2-7, the V gene TRBV7-9; 7 bases agree with TRBD1. Trimming at V came to 5 bases and at J to 6 bases, leaving 10 bases not matched to a gene. Germline V lookup: CDR1 SEHNR, CDR2 FQNEAQ (reference sequence). This CDR3 has 14 amino acids. The CDR3 region has the DNA TGTGCCAGCAGCCTACAGGGGTCTCAGAGCGAGCAGTACTTC. Translation gives CASSLQGSQSEQYF.

This clone was seen a single time. J is TRBJ1-1 and V is TRBV6-5, with no clear D. The germline gives CDR1 MNHEY, CDR2 SVGAGI. V dropped 0 bases and J dropped 6 bases, with 14 bases sitting between them. This CDR3 spans 15 amino acids. As DNA, the CDR3 is TGTGCCAGCAGTTACTCCCCCCAGGCTCTGGCTGAAGCTTTCTTT. Translation: CASSYSPQALAEAFF.

This chain joins TRBV18 and TRBJ1-1, with unresolved D. Germline CDR1 and CDR2: KGHSH and LQKENI. CDR3 size: 16 residues. Trimming pared 0 bases from V and 4 bases from J, leaving 15 bases between. The CDR3 protein is CASSPPRLTGGTEAFF. CDR3 DNA: TGTGCCAGCTCACCACCCCGATTGACTGGCGGCACTGAAGCTTTCTTT.

Points on this clone: Other DNA variants within this sample encode the same CDR3. CDR3 amino acids: CASSLGLSTDTQYF. DNA for the CDR3: TGTGCCAGCAGCTTAGGCCTTAGTACAGATACGCAGTATTTT. The genes are TRBV7-9 and TRBJ2-3; D is ambiguous. Germline assignment: CDR1 SEHNR and CDR2 FQNEAQ (reference sequence). With 1 base removed from V and 3 bases from J, the gap between germline ends came to 8 bases. This CDR3 is 14 amino acids long.

V usage is TRBV7-9 and J usage is TRBJ2-1, with TRBD1 identical over 7 bases. V trimming: 0 bases; J trimming: 4 bases; junction bases outside the gene matches: 3. Germline loops: CDR1 SEHNR, CDR2 FQNEAQ (reference sequence). This CDR3 has 15 residues. This chain's CDR3 is CASSLAGGRYNEQFF. The CDR3 DNA reads TGTGCCAGCAGCTTAGCAGGGGGCCGGTACAATGAGCAGTTCTTC.

V is TRBV10-3 and J is TRBJ1-1; TRBD1 agrees at 7 bases. V trimming: 9 bases; J trimming: 2 bases; junction bases outside the gene matches: 6. The CDR3 length is 13 residues. Germline V gene data show CDR1 as ENHRY and CDR2 as SYGVKD. The DNA for the CDR3 is TGTGCCATAACAGGGGTTCAAAACACTGAAGCTTTCTTT. Translation: CAITGVQNTEAFF.

The chain couples TRBV9 to TRBJ2-2; TRBD1 matches 10 bases. The germline V gene encodes CDR1 SGDLS and CDR2 YYNGEE. V shed 6 bases and J 6 bases; nucleotides not matched to a gene: 11. This CDR3 spans 16 amino acids. The CDR3 coding sequence is TGTGCCAGCAAGAAGGGGGGACAGGGGATTGCCGGGGAGCTGTTTTTT. Protein: CASKKGGQGIAGELFF.

The V call is TRBV3-1 (or the pseudogene TRBV3-2), the J call TRBJ1-1, with 10 bases identical to TRBD1. Germline lookup yields CDR1 LGHDT and CDR2 YNNKEL (reference sequence). After removal of 4 bases from V and 0 bases from J, the junction contained 5 bases not matched to a gene. This CDR3 is built from 16 residues. The CDR3 DNA follows: TGTGCCAGCAGCCTGGGGACAGGGGACATGAACACTGAAGCTTTCTTT. Amino acids: CASSLGTGDMNTEAFF.

The chain recombines TRBV27 with TRBJ2-1, with 7 bases identical to TRBD1. The CDR3 covers 16 residues. Looked up from germline, CDR1 is MNHEY and CDR2 is SMNVEV (reference sequence). Losses at the gene ends were 6 bases for V and 1 base for J; bases not matched to a gene: 9. The CDR3 loop is CASSSTSTGSYNEQFF. The CDR3 DNA reads as TGTGCCAGCAGCTCGACTTCGACAGGGTCCTACAATGAGCAGTTCTTC.

This chain links TRBV27 with TRBJ2-3, with TRBD2 as a possible D gene (5 bases). Germline V gene sequence: CDR1 MNHEY, CDR2 SMNVEV (reference sequence). The CDR3 extends over 11 amino acids. With 8 bases removed from V and 5 bases from J, the gap between germline ends came to 8 bases. CDR3: CASGRGDTQYF. The CDR3 DNA reads as TGTGCCAGCGGGAGAGGAGATACGCAGTATTTT.

This clone has a handful of counts. The rearrangement joins TRBV20-1 to TRBJ2-1; 12 bases agree with TRBD2. Trimming removed 3 bases from V and 12 bases from J; junction bases left unmatched: 9. This CDR3 spans 14 amino acids. CDR1 and CDR2 from the germline V gene are DFQATT and SNEGSKA (reference sequence). The CDR3, as DNA: TGCAGTGCTAGTCGGCTAGCGGGGGGGAGAATGCAGTTCTTC. Encoded protein: CSASRLAGGRMQFF.

J is TRBJ1-5 and V is TRBV29-1, with 7 positions matching TRBD1. Germline CDR1 is SQVTM and CDR2 is ANQGSEA. The CDR3 runs 13 residues. Trimming removed 6 bases from V and 3 bases from J; junction bases left unmatched: 5. This CDR3 reads CSVMGQPNQPQHF. The CDR3 region has the DNA TGCAGCGTGATGGGACAGCCCAATCAGCCCCAGCATTTT.

This clone was seen a few times. The rearrangement links TRBV4-2 to TRBJ2-7; D might be TRBD1 (6 bases). With 4 bases removed from V and 7 bases from J, the gap between germline ends came to 23 bases. The CDR3 loop spans 16 amino acids. Germline CDR1 is LGHNA and CDR2 is YNFKEQ. The DNA of the CDR3 is TGTGCCAGCAGCCCGACCACAGGGAGTGGACTTGTGGAGCAGTACTTC. Translated, it gives CASSPTTGSGLVEQYF.

This rearrangement joins TRBV30 to TRBJ2-1; D possibly corresponds to TRBD2 (6 bases). Trimming removed 2 bases from V and 8 bases from J, with 7 bases in between. This CDR3 comprises 11 residues. The germline CDR1 and CDR2 sequences are GTSNPN and SVGIG (reference sequence). The CDR3 here is CAWSSGDEQFF. CDR3 nucleotide sequence: TGTGCCTGGAGTTCGGGGGATGAGCAGTTCTTC.

This chain connects TRBV19 to TRBJ2-2, with 7 bases that match TRBD2. CDR3 size: 16 residues. From germline, CDR1 is LNHDA and CDR2 SQIVND (reference sequence). J gave up 13 bases and V 5 bases, and 19 bases lay outside the gene matches. This CDR3 reads CASSPGHSTPGGGLFF. The CDR3 DNA reads as TGTGCCAGTAGTCCCGGGCATTCGACTCCGGGGGGAGGGCTGTTTTTT.